Presented here are 5 T cell receptor beta chains from one specimen sequenced in a study of blood T cell repertoires in COVID-19. Sequenced by immunoSEQ multiplex PCR; TCRdb stores in-frame clones only, minus some. The sample yields approximately 78,000 clones, approximately 82% seen once. Source material: peripheral blood. The receptors were gathered from a woman aged 80 or over with acute or convalescent COVID-19.

This clone was detected only a few times. The chain recombines TRBV11-2 with TRBJ2-7; 7 nucleotides agree with TRBD1. The length of the CDR3 is 19 residues. V was pared by 0 bases and J by 0 bases, with 14 bases of the junction left unmatched. CDR1 and CDR2 (germline): SGHAT, FQNNGV. The CDR3 here is CASSLDSIWGQPSSYEQYF. As DNA, the CDR3 is TGTGCCAGCAGCTTAGATTCGATTTGGGGACAGCCAAGCTCCTACGAGCAGTACTTC.

The chain recombines TRBV7-9 with TRBJ1-3; D remains ambiguous. The germline V and J ends were trimmed by 5 bases and 2 bases, with 13 bases remaining between them. This CDR3 comprises 15 residues. Germline V gene sequence: CDR1 SEHNR, CDR2 FQNEAQ (reference sequence). CDR3: CASSLGRMTGNTIYF. The CDR3 DNA follows: TGTGCCAGCAGCCTGGGGAGGATGACTGGAAACACCATATATTTT. Full variable domain (rest looked up from reference TRBV7-9 and TRBJ1-3): DTGVSQNPRHKITKRGQNVTFRCDPISEHNRLYWYRQTLGQGPEFLTYFQNEAQLEKSRLLSDRFSAERPKGSFSTLEIQRTEQGDSAMYLCASSLGRMTGNTIYFGEGSWLTVV.

The rearrangement uses TRBV5-6 and TRBJ2-7; 10 nucleotides agree with TRBD1. Germline values: CDR1 SGHDT, CDR2 YYEEEE. The CDR3 contains 18 residues. V shed 4 bases and J 5 bases; nucleotides not matched to a gene: 18. CDR3 bases: TGTGCCAGCAGCCTGGAGCTCGGGGGAGGGACAGGGGACAACGAGCAGTACTTC. Translated: CASSLELGGGTGDNEQYF. Full variable domain (rest looked up from reference TRBV5-6 and TRBJ2-7): DAGVTQSPTHLIKTRGQQVTLRCSPKSGHDTVSWYQQALGQGPQFIFQYYEEEERQRGNFPDRFSGHQFPNYSSELNVNALLLGDSALYLCASSLELGGGTGDNEQYFGPGTRLTVT.

This clone has only a few counts. V is TRBV2 and J is TRBJ2-7; 11 bases align to TRBD2. Trimming removed 7 bases from V and 5 bases from J; junction bases left unmatched: 7. Germline V lookup: CDR1 SNHLY, CDR2 FYNNEI. This CDR3 contains 14 residues. The CDR3 DNA sequence: TGTGCCAGCACCCCCCCACTAGCGGGAGACGAGCAGTACTTC. It is translated as CASTPPLAGDEQYF.

This chain uses TRBV30 with TRBJ1-6; 9 bases match TRBD1. V was clipped by 2 bases and J by 7 bases; unmatched bases: 6. The CDR3 covers 15 residues. Germline CDR1 and CDR2: GTSNPN and SVGIG (reference sequence). DNA for the CDR3: TGTGCCTGGAGTCCGCCTACAGGGGGCAATTCACCCCTCCACTTT. This gives the protein CAWSPPTGGNSPLHF.